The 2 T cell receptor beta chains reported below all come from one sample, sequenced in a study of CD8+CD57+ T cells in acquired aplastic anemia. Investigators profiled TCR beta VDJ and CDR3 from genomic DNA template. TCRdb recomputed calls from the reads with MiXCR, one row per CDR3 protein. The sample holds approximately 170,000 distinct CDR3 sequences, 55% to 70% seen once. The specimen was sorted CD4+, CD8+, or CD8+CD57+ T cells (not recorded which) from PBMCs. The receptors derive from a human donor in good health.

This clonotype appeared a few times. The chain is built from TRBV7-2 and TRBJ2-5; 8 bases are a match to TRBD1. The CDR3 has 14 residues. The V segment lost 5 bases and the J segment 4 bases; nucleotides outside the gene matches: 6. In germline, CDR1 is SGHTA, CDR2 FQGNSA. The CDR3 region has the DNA TGTGCCAGCAGCCCAAGACAGGGGAGAGAGACCCAGTACTTC. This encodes CASSPRQGRETQYF.

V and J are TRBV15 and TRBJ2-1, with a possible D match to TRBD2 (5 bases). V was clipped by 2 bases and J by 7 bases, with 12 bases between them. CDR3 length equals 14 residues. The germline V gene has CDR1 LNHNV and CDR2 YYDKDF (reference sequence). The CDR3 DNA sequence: TGTGCCACCAGCAGACCGGGAAAAGGGAATGAGCAGTTCTTC. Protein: CATSRPGKGNEQFF. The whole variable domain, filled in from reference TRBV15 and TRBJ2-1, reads DAMVIQNPRYQVTQFGKPVTLSCSQTLNHNVMYWYQQKSSQAPKLLFHYYDKDFNNEADTPDNFQSRRPNTSFCFLDIRSPGLGDTAMYLCATSRPGKGNEQFFGPGTRLTVL.